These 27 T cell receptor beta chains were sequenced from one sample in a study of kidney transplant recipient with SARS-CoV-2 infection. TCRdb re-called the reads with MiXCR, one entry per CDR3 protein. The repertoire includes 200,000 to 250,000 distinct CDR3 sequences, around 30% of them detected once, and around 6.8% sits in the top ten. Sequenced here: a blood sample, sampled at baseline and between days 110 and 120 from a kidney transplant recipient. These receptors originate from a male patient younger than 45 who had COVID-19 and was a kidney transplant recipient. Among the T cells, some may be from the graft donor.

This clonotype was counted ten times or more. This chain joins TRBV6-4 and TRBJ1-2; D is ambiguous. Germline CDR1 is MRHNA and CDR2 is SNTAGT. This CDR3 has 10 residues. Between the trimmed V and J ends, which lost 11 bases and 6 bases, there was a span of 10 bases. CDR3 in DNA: TGTGCCCCCAACGGAGATGGCTACACCTTC. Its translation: CAPNGDGYTF.

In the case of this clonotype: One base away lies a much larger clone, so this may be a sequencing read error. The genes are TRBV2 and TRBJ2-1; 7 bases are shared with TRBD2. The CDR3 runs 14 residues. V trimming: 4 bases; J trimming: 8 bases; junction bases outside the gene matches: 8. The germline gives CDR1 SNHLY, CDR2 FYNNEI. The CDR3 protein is CASSGGVSGYEQFF. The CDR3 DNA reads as TGTGCCAGCAGTGGAGGGGTTAGCGGGTATGAGCAGTTCTTC.

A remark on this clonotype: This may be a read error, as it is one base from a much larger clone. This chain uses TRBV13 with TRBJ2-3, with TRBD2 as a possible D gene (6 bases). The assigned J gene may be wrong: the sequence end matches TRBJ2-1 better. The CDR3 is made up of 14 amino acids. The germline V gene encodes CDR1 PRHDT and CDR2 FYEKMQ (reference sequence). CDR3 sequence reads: CASSLGGGNNGQFF. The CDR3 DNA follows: TGTGCCAGCAGCTTAGGCGGGGGTAACAATGGGCAGTTCTTC.

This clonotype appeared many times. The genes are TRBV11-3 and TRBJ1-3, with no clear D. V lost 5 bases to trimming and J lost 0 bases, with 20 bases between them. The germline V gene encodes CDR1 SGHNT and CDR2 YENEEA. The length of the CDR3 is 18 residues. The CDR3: CASSPLGGTAISGNTIYF. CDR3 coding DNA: TGTGCCAGCAGCCCCCTAGGCGGTACTGCGATCTCTGGAAACACCATATATTTT.

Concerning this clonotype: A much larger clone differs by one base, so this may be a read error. CDR3 coding DNA: TGTGCCAGCAGCGACGGGACAGGGGACAATCAGCCCCAGCATTTT. Translation gives CASSDGTGDNQPQHF. This chain joins TRBV3-1 and TRBJ1-5, with 10 bases fitting TRBD1. Trimming at V came to 5 bases and at J to 3 bases, leaving 4 bases not matched to a gene. From germline, CDR1 is LGHDT and CDR2 YNNKEL (reference sequence). CDR3 length equals 15 residues.

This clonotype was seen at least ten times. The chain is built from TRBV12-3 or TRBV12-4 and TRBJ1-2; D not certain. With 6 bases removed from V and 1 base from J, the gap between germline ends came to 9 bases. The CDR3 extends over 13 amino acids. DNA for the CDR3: TGTGCCAGCAGGGACGGACTTAACTATGGCTACACCTTC. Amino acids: CASRDGLNYGYTF.

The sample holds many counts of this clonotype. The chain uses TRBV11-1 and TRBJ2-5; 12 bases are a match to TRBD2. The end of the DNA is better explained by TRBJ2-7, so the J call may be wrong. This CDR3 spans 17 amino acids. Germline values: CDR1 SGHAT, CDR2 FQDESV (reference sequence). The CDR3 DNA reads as TGTGCCAGCAGCAGGACTAGCGGGAACTACTGGGGCTACGAGCAGTACTTC. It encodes CASSRTSGNYWGYEQYF.

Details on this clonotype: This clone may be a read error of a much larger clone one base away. The CDR3, as DNA: TGTGCCGGCCTCCGGAACACTAACTATGGCTACACCTTC. Protein product: CAGLRNTNYGYTF. The gene calls are TRBV2 and TRBJ1-2; no clear D. CDR1 is SNHLY, CDR2 FYNNEI, per germline. Trimming stripped 11 bases from V and 0 bases from J, with 13 bases between. This CDR3 has 13 residues.

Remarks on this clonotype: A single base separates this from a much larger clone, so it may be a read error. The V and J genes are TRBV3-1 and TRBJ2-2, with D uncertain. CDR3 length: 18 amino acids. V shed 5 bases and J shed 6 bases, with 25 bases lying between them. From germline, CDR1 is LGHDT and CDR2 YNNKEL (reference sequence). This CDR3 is CASSIHYPISGLAGELFF. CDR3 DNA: TGTGCCAGCAGCATTCATTATCCCATTTCAGGCTTGGCCGGGGAGCTGTTTTTT.

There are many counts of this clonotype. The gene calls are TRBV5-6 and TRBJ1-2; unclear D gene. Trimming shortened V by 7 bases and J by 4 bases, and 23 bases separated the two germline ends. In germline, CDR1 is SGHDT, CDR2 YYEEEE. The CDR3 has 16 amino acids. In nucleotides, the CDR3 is TGTGCCAGCCATATACGCAATAGTCGAAAGACCTATGGCTACACCTTC. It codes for CASHIRNSRKTYGYTF.

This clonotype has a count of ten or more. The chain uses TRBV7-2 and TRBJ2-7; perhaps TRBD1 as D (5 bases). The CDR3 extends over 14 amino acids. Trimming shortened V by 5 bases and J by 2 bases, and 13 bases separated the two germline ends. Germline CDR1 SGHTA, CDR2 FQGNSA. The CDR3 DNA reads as TGTGCCAGCAGCCACAGGACGGGCACCTACGAGCAGTACTTC. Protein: CASSHRTGTYEQYF.

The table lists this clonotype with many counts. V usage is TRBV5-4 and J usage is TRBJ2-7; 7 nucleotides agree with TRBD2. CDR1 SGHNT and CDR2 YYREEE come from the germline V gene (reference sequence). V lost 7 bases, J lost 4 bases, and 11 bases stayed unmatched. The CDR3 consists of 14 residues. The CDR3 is CASRYAGAQYEQYF. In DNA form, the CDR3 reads TGTGCCAGCCGCTACGCGGGAGCCCAGTACGAGCAGTACTTC.

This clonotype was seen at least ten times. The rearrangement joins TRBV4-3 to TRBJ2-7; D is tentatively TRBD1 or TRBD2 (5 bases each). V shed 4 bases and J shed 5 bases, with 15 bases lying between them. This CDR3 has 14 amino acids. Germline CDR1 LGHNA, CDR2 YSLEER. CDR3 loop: CASSRGTLGDEQYF. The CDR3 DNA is TGCGCCAGCAGCCGAGGGACCCTCGGGGACGAGCAGTACTTC.

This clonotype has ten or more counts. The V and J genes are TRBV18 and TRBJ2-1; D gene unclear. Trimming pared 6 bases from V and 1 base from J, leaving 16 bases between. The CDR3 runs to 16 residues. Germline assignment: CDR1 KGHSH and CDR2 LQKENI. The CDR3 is CASSPPHRPSYNEQFF. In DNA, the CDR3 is TGTGCCAGCTCCCCCCCCCACCGACCTTCCTACAATGAGCAGTTCTTC.

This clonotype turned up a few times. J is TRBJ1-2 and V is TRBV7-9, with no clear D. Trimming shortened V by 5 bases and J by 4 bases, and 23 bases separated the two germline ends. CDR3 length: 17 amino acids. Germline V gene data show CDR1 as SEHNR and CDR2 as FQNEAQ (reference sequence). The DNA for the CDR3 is TGTGCCAGCAGCGCCAAGCAATACCATGGAAAGACCTATGGCTACACCTTC. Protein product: CASSAKQYHGKTYGYTF.

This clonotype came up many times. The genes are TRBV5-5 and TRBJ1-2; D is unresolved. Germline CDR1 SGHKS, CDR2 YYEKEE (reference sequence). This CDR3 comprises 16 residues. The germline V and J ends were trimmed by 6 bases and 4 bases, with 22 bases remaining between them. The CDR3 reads CASMPDVSRKTYGYTF. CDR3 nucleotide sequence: TGTGCCAGCATGCCTGATGTCTCGCGAAAGACCTATGGCTACACCTTC.

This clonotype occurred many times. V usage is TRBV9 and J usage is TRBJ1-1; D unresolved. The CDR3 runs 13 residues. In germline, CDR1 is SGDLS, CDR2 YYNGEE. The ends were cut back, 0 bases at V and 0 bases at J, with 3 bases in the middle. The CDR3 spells CASSVALNTEAFF. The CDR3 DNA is TGTGCCAGCAGCGTAGCTTTGAACACTGAAGCTTTCTTT.

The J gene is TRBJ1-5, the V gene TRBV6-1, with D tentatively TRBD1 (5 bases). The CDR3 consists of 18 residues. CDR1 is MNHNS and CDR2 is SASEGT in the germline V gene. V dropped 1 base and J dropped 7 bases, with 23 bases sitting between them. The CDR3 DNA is TGTGCCAGCAGTGAAGATAGGAGGTCCACAGGCCTTAACCAGCCCCAGCATTTT. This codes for CASSEDRRSTGLNQPQHF.

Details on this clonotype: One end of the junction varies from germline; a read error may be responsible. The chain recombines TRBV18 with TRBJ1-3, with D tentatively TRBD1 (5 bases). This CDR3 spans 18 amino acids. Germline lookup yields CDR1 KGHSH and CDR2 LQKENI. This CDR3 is CASSPGVPRASAGNTVYF. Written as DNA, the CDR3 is TGTGCCAGCTCGCCGGGGGTCCCACGGGCCTCGGCCGGAAACACCGTATATTTT.

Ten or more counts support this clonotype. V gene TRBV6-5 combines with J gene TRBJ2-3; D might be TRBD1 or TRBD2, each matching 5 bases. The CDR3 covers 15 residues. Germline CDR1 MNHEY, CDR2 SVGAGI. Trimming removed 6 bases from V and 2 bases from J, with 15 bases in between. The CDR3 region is CASRLGATDTDTQYF. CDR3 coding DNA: TGTGCCAGCAGGCTCGGGGCTACGGACACAGATACGCAGTATTTT.

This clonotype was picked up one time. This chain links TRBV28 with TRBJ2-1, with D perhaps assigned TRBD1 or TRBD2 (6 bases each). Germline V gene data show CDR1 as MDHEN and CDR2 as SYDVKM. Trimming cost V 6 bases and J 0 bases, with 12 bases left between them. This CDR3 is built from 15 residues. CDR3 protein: CASSGGGRSYNEQFF. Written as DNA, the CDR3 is TGTGCCAGCAGCGGAGGGGGACGCTCCTACAATGAGCAGTTCTTC. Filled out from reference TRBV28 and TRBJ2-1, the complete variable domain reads DVKVTQSSRYLVKRTGEKVFLECVQDMDHENMFWYRQDPGLGLRLIYFSYDVKMKEKGDIPEGYSVSREKKERFSLILESASTNQTSMYLCASSGGGRSYNEQFFGPGTRLTVL.

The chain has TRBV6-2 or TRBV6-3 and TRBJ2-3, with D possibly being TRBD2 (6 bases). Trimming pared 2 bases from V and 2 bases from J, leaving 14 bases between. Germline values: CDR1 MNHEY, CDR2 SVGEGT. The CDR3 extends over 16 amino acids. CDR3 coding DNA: TGTGCCAGCAGTTACGGAGGGGCAGGGCCCACAGATACGCAGTATTTT. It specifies CASSYGGAGPTDTQYF.

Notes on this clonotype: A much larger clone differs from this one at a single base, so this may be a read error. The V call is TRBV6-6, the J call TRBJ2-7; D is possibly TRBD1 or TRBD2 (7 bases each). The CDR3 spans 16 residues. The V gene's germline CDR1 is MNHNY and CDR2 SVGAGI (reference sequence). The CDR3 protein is CTSSYGGTVDSYEQYF. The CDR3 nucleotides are TGTACCAGCAGTTACGGGGGGACAGTAGATTCCTACGAGCAGTACTTC.

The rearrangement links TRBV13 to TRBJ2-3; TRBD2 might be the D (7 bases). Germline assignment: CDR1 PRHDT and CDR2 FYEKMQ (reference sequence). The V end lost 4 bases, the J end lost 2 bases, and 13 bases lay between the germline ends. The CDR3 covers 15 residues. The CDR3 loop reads CASSSRGPFTDTQYF. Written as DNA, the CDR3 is TGTGCCAGCAGCTCGCGGGGGCCGTTCACAGATACGCAGTATTTT.

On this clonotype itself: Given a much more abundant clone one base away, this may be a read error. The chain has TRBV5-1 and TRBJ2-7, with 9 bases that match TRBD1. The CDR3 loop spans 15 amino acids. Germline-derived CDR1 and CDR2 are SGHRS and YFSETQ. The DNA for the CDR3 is TGCGCCAGCAGCTCCCTAGGACAGGGGCACTACGAGCAGTGCTTC. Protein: CASSSLGQGHYEQCF.

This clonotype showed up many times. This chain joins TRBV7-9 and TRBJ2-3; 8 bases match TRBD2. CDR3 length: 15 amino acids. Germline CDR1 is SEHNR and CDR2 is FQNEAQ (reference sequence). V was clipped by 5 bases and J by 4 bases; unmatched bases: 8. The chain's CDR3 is CASSPLGTSSDTQYF. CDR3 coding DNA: TGTGCCAGCAGCCCCCTCGGGACTAGTTCAGATACGCAGTATTTT.

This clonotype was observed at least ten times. The CDR3 loop reads CASSLMGLATYEQYF. CDR3 nucleotide sequence: TGTGCCAGCAGTTTGATGGGACTAGCGACATACGAGCAGTACTTC. The chain links TRBV12-3 or TRBV12-4 to TRBJ2-7; 10 bases line up with TRBD2. This CDR3 spans 15 amino acids. After removal of 3 bases from V and 4 bases from J, the junction contained 6 bases not matched to a gene.